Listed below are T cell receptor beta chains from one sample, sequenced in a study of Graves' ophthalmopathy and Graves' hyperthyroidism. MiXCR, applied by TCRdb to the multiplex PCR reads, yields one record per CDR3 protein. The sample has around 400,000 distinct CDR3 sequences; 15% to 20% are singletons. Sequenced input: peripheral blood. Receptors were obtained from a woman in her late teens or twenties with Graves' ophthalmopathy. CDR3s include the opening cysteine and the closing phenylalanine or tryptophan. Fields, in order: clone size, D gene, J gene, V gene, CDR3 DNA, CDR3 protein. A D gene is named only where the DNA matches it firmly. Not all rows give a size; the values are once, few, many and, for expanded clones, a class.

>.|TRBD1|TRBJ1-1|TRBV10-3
TGTGCCATCAAGGGGGCTCCCAACACTGAAGCTTTCTTT
CAIKGAPNTEAFF
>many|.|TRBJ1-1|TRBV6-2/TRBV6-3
TGTGCCAGCAGTTCCCCCGGCGGGTGGGGCACTGAAGCTTTCTTT
CASSSPGGWGTEAFF
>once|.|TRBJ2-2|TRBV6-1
TGTGCCAGCAGTGAACCTGGGGGGAGTAGGGACGGGGAGCTGTTTTTT
CASSEPGGSRDGELFF
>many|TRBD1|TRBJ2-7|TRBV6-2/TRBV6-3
TGTGCCAGTTCAATCACCGGGACAGCTTCCTACGAGCAGTACTTC
CASSITGTASYEQYF
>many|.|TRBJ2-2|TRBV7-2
TGTGCCAGCACTCCAACAGGGACCGGGGAGCTGTTTTTT
CASTPTGTGELFF
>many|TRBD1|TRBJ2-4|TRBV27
TGTGCCAGCAGTCCAATTGGACAGGGATTTGCCAAAAACATTCAGTACTTC
CASSPIGQGFAKNIQYF
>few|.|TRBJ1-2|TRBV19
TGTGCCAGTAGTAGGACAGAACCCATCTATGGCTACACCTTC
CASSRTEPIYGYTF
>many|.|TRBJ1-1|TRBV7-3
TGTGCCAGCAGCTTACGGGGCGAAACTGAAGCTTTCTTT
CASSLRGETEAFF
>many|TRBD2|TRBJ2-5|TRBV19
TGTGCCAGTAGTATCGTGGGTGGACTAGCGGAAGAGACCCAGTACTTC
CASSIVGGLAEETQYF
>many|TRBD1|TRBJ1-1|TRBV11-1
TGTGCCAGCAGCCGGGGGGCAGGGGGCCTCACTGAAGCTTTCTTT
CASSRGAGGLTEAFF
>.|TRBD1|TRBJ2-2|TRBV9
TGTGCCAGCAGCCCGGGGACAGGCGCGGGGACCGGGGAGCTGTTTTTT
CASSPGTGAGTGELFF
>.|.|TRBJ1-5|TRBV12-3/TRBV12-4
TGTGCCAGCAGTTTTTTAAGCGCTTTGGCTGGGCAGCCCCAGCATTTT
CASSFLSALAGQPQHF
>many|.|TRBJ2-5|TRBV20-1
TGCAGTGCTAGGGAGGGGGCTGTGGAGACCCAGTACTTC
CSAREGAVETQYF
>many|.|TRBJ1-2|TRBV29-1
TGCAGCGTTGCCGGAGGAACGGGTGGCTACACCTTC
CSVAGGTGGYTF
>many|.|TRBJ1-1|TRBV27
TGTGCCAGCAGTTTGGGGACCCCTCGGACTGAAGCTTTCTTT
CASSLGTPRTEAFF
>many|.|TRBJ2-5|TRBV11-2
TGTGCCAGCAGCTTAGATCGATGGGTGGAAAGGATCGCCGAAGAGACCCAGTACTTC
CASSLDRWVERIAEETQYF
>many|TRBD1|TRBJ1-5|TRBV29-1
TGCAGCGTGGGGGGACAGGGGAATCAGCCCCAGCATTTT
CSVGGQGNQPQHF
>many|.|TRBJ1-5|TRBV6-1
TGTGCCAGCAGGGTGACAGGCCTCAATCAGCCCCAGCATTTT
CASRVTGLNQPQHF
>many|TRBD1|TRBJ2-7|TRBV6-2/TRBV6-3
TGTGCCAGCACCCCGACAGGGCTAAATCGAGAGCAGTACTTC
CASTPTGLNREQYF
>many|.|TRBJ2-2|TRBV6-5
TGTGCCAGCACCACGACAGGCCCTAACACCGGGGAGCTGTTTTTT
CASTTTGPNTGELFF
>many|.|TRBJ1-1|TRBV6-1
TGTACCAGCAGTGAAGGCAGGCCCCGGTGGGTAGCTTTCTTT
CTSSEGRPRWVAFF
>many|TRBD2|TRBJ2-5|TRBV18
TGTGCCAGCTCACCAAACCAGGGACTAGCGGGACCGGCGGAGACCCAGTACTTC
CASSPNQGLAGPAETQYF
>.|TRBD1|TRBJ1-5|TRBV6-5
TGTGCCAGCAGTTCCCAGGGGGCGCGAGGCAATCAGCCCCAGCATTTT
CASSSQGARGNQPQHF
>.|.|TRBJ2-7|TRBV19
TGTGCCAGTAGTCCGGGACTTAAAGGCTTCGAGCAGTACTTC
CASSPGLKGFEQYF
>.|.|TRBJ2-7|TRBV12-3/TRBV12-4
TGTGCCAGCAGTTTTTGGGACACCAACTACGAGCAGTACTTC
CASSFWDTNYEQYF